This is a list of T cell receptor beta chains from one sample in a study of identical twins. Using its own MiXCR run on the 5' RACE reads, TCRdb lists one record per CDR3 protein. The sample lists just under 650,000 distinct CDR3 sequences, just over 7% occurring once. The sample also formed part of further work on yellow fever vaccine responses in identical twins.

The specimen sequenced was PBMCs. Receptor source: a young woman in good health. CDR3s include the opening cysteine and the closing phenylalanine or tryptophan. A D gene is named only where the DNA matches it firmly. The size of a clone is reported for some rows only, either as once, few or many, or as a class for expanded clones.

size: -; J: TRBJ2-5; D: TRBD2; V: TRBV10-2; DNA: TGCGCCAGCAGTGAGACCATAGCGGGGTTTCAAGAGACCCAGTACTTC; CDR3: CASSETIAGFQETQYF
size: few; J: TRBJ2-7; D: TRBD2; V: TRBV20-1; DNA: TGCAGTGCTCCCGGGACTAACACCTACGAGCAGTACTTC; CDR3: CSAPGTNTYEQYF
size: -; J: TRBJ2-1; D: TRBD1; V: TRBV28; DNA: TGTGCCAGCAGTGGACAGGTGATTAATAATGAGCAGTTCTTC; CDR3: CASSGQVINNEQFF
size: few; J: TRBJ2-1; D: TRBD2; V: TRBV20-1; DNA: TGCAGTGCTACCACTAGCGGGGCCTACAATGAGCAGTTCTTC; CDR3: CSATTSGAYNEQFF
size: many; J: TRBJ1-3; D: -; V: TRBV12-3/TRBV12-4; DNA: TGTGCCAGCAGTTTAGTGCGGGGAAACACCATATATTTT; CDR3: CASSLVRGNTIYF
size: few; J: TRBJ2-4; D: TRBD2; V: TRBV6-2/TRBV6-3; DNA: TGTGCCAGCAATGGACTAGCGGGTTATACCAAAAACATTCAGTACTTC; CDR3: CASNGLAGYTKNIQYF
size: few; J: TRBJ2-1; D: -; V: TRBV2; DNA: TGTGCCAGCAGTGAACGAGTTTACACTGAGCAGTTCTTC; CDR3: CASSERVYTEQFF
size: -; J: TRBJ2-1; D: -; V: TRBV20-1; DNA: TGCAGGGTTAATGAGCAGTTCTTC; CDR3: CRVNEQFF
size: many; J: TRBJ1-1; D: -; V: TRBV12-3/TRBV12-4; DNA: TGTGCCAGCAGTTTAAGTAAATCGAGCCCTGAAGCTTTCTTT; CDR3: CASSLSKSSPEAFF
size: many; J: TRBJ1-2; D: -; V: TRBV6-1; DNA: TGTGCCAGCAGCGAAACAGGGTTTTATGGCTACACCTTC; CDR3: CASSETGFYGYTF
size: -; J: TRBJ1-4; D: TRBD1; V: TRBV5-1; DNA: TGCGCCAGCAGCCGGGTACAGGGGTTAAATGAAAAACTGTTTTTT; CDR3: CASSRVQGLNEKLFF
size: few; J: TRBJ2-6; D: -; V: TRBV6-5; DNA: TGTGCCAGCAGTTACTCGACAGTCTCTGGGGCCAACGTCCTGACTTTC; CDR3: CASSYSTVSGANVLTF
size: few; J: TRBJ1-5; D: -; V: TRBV27; DNA: TGTGCCAGCGGGTGGTTGGGGGGCAATCAGCCCCAGCATTTT; CDR3: CASGWLGGNQPQHF
size: -; J: TRBJ2-5; D: TRBD1; V: TRBV20-1; DNA: TGCAGTGCCTCGCAACAGGGGGAGACCCAGTACTTC; CDR3: CSASQQGETQYF
size: -; J: TRBJ2-3; D: -; V: TRBV10-3; DNA: TGTGCCATCAGGCTGTCAGGCGGGGCGCCTGGGGATACGCAGTATTTT; CDR3: CAIRLSGGAPGDTQYF
size: -; J: TRBJ1-1; D: TRBD1; V: TRBV10-3; DNA: TGTGCCATCAGTGAACAGGGGGTTGGCACTGAAGCTTTCTTT; CDR3: CAISEQGVGTEAFF
size: few; J: TRBJ2-1; D: -; V: TRBV18; DNA: TGTGCCAGCTCACCACCGACTGCGCGGGGGCAGTTCTTC; CDR3: CASSPPTARGQFF
size: many; J: TRBJ2-7; D: -; V: TRBV6-5; DNA: TGTGCCAGCAGTTACTCTAGCGGCTCCTACGAGCAGTACTTC; CDR3: CASSYSSGSYEQYF
size: many; J: TRBJ1-5; D: -; V: TRBV2; DNA: TGTGCCAGCAGGGACACTGTGCAGCCCCAGCATTTT; CDR3: CASRDTVQPQHF
size: few; J: TRBJ2-1; D: -; V: TRBV2; DNA: TGTGCCAGCAGAGCTTACAATGAGCAGTTCTTC; CDR3: CASRAYNEQFF
size: -; J: TRBJ2-1; D: TRBD2; V: TRBV3-1; DNA: TGTGCCAGCAGATCTAGCGGGGGGCCCGATAATGAGCAGTTCTTC; CDR3: CASRSSGGPDNEQFF
size: few; J: TRBJ2-3; D: -; V: TRBV6-4; DNA: TGTGCCAGCAGTCAAACAGGGAAGGGGTCAGATACGCAGTATTTT; CDR3: CASSQTGKGSDTQYF
size: few; J: TRBJ1-2; D: -; V: TRBV20-1; DNA: TGCAGCTTGGCCGGAAGGGGCAGTCAATATGGCTACACCTTC; CDR3: CSLAGRGSQYGYTF
size: -; J: TRBJ2-2; D: TRBD1; V: TRBV25-1; DNA: TGTGCCAGCAGTGAACCGGGGACAGGGCGAACCGGGGAGCTGTTTTTT; CDR3: CASSEPGTGRTGELFF
size: many; J: TRBJ2-1; D: -; V: TRBV5-1; DNA: TGCGCCAGCAGCTTGGTGGAGCCGGGGTACAATGAGCAGTTCTTC; CDR3: CASSLVEPGYNEQFF
size: few; J: TRBJ2-1; D: TRBD1; V: TRBV6-1; DNA: TGTGCCAGCAGTGGACTTACAGGGGGCGCCTACAATGAGCAGTTCTTC; CDR3: CASSGLTGGAYNEQFF
size: many; J: TRBJ2-1; D: TRBD2; V: TRBV5-6; DNA: TGTGCCAGCAGCTTGGTGGAGACTAGCCTCCTACGTAATGAGCAGTTCTTC; CDR3: CASSLVETSLLRNEQFF
size: -; J: TRBJ1-5; D: TRBD1; V: TRBV10-2; DNA: TGCGCCAGCAGTGAGAGGGTAGGGGGCGAGCCTTATAGCAATCAGCCCCAGCATTTT; CDR3: CASSERVGGEPYSNQPQHF
size: many; J: TRBJ2-2; D: TRBD1; V: TRBV10-3; DNA: TGTGCCATCAGACCGGGACAGGGAAATACCGGGGAGCTGTTTTTT; CDR3: CAIRPGQGNTGELFF
size: many; J: TRBJ1-1; D: -; V: TRBV5-4; DNA: TGTGCCAGCAGCTTGGGGGCAACAAATGAAGCTTTCTTT; CDR3: CASSLGATNEAFF
size: few; J: TRBJ1-5; D: -; V: TRBV6-1; DNA: TGTGCCAGCAGCCATAGGGTAGGGATTCAGCCCCAGCATTTT; CDR3: CASSHRVGIQPQHF
size: many; J: TRBJ1-5; D: -; V: TRBV3-1; DNA: TGTGCCAGCAGCCAAGGGACGTTCAATCAGCCCCAGCATTTT; CDR3: CASSQGTFNQPQHF
size: few; J: TRBJ1-1; D: -; V: TRBV3-1; DNA: TGTGCCAGCAGCCAAGTGACGTCGGGGGCTGAAGCTTTCTTT; CDR3: CASSQVTSGAEAFF
size: -; J: TRBJ1-2; D: TRBD1; V: TRBV5-1; DNA: TGCGCCAGCAGTCCAGGACAGGGAGTTGAGGGCTACACCTTC; CDR3: CASSPGQGVEGYTF
size: many; J: TRBJ2-1; D: -; V: TRBV12-3/TRBV12-4; DNA: TGTGCCAGCAGTTTATGGCGGACAGCTCTATCATCCAATGAGCAGTTCTTC; CDR3: CASSLWRTALSSNEQFF
size: few; J: TRBJ1-5; D: -; V: TRBV18; DNA: TGTGCCAGCTCACCTGGAGACCCCACCCAGCCCCAGCATTTT; CDR3: CASSPGDPTQPQHF
size: -; J: TRBJ1-1; D: -; V: TRBV9; DNA: TGTGCCAGCCAGAGGGGGACGGTGAACACTGAAGCTTTCTTT; CDR3: CASQRGTVNTEAFF
size: -; J: TRBJ2-1; D: TRBD2; V: TRBV5-1; DNA: TGCGCCAGCACCCCGAGGGCAGGACTAGGAAACAATGAGCAGTTCTTC; CDR3: CASTPRAGLGNNEQFF
size: -; J: TRBJ2-1; D: -; V: TRBV5-1; DNA: TGCGCCAGCAGCCAAGGCCGGGACACCCGGGTCTTC; CDR3: CASSQGRDTRVF
size: few; J: TRBJ2-6; D: -; V: TRBV24-1; DNA: TGTGCCACCAGTGGTGCAGGGGTTGCTGGGGCCAACGTCCTGACTTTC; CDR3: CATSGAGVAGANVLTF
size: many; J: TRBJ2-1; D: -; V: TRBV5-1; DNA: TGCGCCAGCAGCTTGTTATGGGGTCGCTCCTACAATGAGCAGTTCTTC; CDR3: CASSLLWGRSYNEQFF
size: few; J: TRBJ2-1; D: TRBD2; V: TRBV20-1; DNA: TGCAGTGCTATAAGGGCTGGGACTAGCGGGAGTGTCGGGAATGAGCAGTTCTTC; CDR3: CSAIRAGTSGSVGNEQFF
size: many; J: TRBJ1-4; D: -; V: TRBV5-1; DNA: TGCGCCAGCAGCTTGGCGGGCCAGGGCTATGAAAAACTGTTTTTT; CDR3: CASSLAGQGYEKLFF
size: many; J: TRBJ2-7; D: TRBD2; V: TRBV10-3; DNA: TGTGCCATCAGTGAGGAGGTAGCGGGAGGGCCCAGAGGATACGAGCAGTACTTC; CDR3: CAISEEVAGGPRGYEQYF
size: -; J: TRBJ2-1; D: TRBD2; V: TRBV4-1; DNA: TGCGCCAGCAGCCAACCCAGGACTAGCGAGTTCCGAGATGAGCAGTTCTTC; CDR3: CASSQPRTSEFRDEQFF
size: few; J: TRBJ2-3; D: TRBD2; V: TRBV20-1; DNA: TGCTGTGCTCCCGGGGGGGACTTAGCTGGATCTAGCACAGATACGCAGTATTTT; CDR3: CCAPGGDLAGSSTDTQYF
size: many; J: TRBJ1-1; D: -; V: TRBV5-1; DNA: TGCGCCAGCAGCTTATCGTCCGGACAGCTGAACACTGAAGCTTTCTTT; CDR3: CASSLSSGQLNTEAFF
size: many; J: TRBJ2-1; D: TRBD2; V: TRBV6-2/TRBV6-3; DNA: TGTGCCAGTAATACGGGGCGGGGGGTCTACAATGAGCAGTTCTTC; CDR3: CASNTGRGVYNEQFF
size: -; J: TRBJ2-5; D: TRBD2; V: TRBV5-1; DNA: TGCGCCAGCAGCTTCGGGGGGGCCCCGCCGACCCAGTACTTC; CDR3: CASSFGGAPPTQYF
size: -; J: TRBJ2-3; D: -; V: TRBV12-3/TRBV12-4; DNA: TGTGCCAGCACCTCGCTAGCTTTGAGAGGGGATACGCAGTATTTT; CDR3: CASTSLALRGDTQYF
size: -; J: TRBJ2-1; D: TRBD2; V: TRBV18; DNA: TGTGCCAGCTCGGAACCGGGACTAGCGTTAAATGAGCAGTTCTTC; CDR3: CASSEPGLALNEQFF
size: -; J: TRBJ2-1; D: -; V: TRBV2; DNA: TGTGCCAGCAGGGAACTAGCTCGTGAGCAGTTCTTC; CDR3: CASRELAREQFF
size: many; J: TRBJ2-1; D: TRBD2; V: TRBV3-1; DNA: TGTGCCAGCAGCCAAGCTAGCGGGGCGGTCAATGAGCAGTTCTTC; CDR3: CASSQASGAVNEQFF
size: -; J: TRBJ2-3; D: TRBD2; V: TRBV20-1; DNA: TGCAGTGCCCGACTAGCGGGAGTTGGGGATACGCAGTATTTT; CDR3: CSARLAGVGDTQYF